This entry lists 10 T cell receptor beta chains sequenced from one sample in a study of cytomegalovirus exposure and HLA in healthy donors. Primers included in the PCR were 60 Vbeta and 13 Jbeta primers. The table came from immunoSEQ multiplex PCR; TCRdb's copy has only in-frame clones and leaves some out. The sample lists about 170,000 clones; 62% were seen once. The sample comprised PBMCs. Receptors were obtained from a man aged 35 to 55 in good health and CMV-seronegative.

The CDR3 is CAISDRGVGAFF. Here the CDR3 DNA reads TGTGCCATCAGTGACAGGGGAGTGGGAGCTTTCTTT. The chain carries TRBV10-3 and TRBJ1-1, with a weak D call TRBD1 (6 bases). This CDR3 has 12 amino acids. The V gene's germline CDR1 is ENHRY and CDR2 SYGVKD. The ends were cut back, 3 bases at V and 10 bases at J, with 12 bases in the middle.

This clone has a handful of counts. The CDR3 sequence: CAISPTPPREDTQYF. CDR3 DNA: TGTGCCATCAGCCCGACTCCACCGAGAGAAGATACGCAGTATTTT. The chain combines TRBV10-3 with TRBJ2-3; D remains unclear. The CDR3 runs to 15 residues. The ends were cut back, 6 bases at V and 5 bases at J, with 18 bases in the middle. Germline V CDR1 and CDR2: ENHRY, SYGVKD.

This chain joins TRBV5-1 and TRBJ2-1; 8 nucleotides align to TRBD2. The germline V gene encodes CDR1 SGHRS and CDR2 YFSETQ. The CDR3 spans 15 residues. Trimming cost V 1 base and J 3 bases; bases outside gene matches: 3. CDR3 protein: CASSLLTSGYNEQFF. In DNA form, the CDR3 reads TGCGCCAGCAGCTTGTTAACTAGCGGCTACAATGAGCAGTTCTTC.

This rearrangement joins TRBV5-4 to TRBJ2-1, with 10 bases matching TRBD2. Germline lookup yields CDR1 SGHNT and CDR2 YYREEE (reference sequence). J gave up 7 bases and V 3 bases, and 7 bases lay outside the gene matches. The CDR3 consists of 15 residues. The CDR3 here is CASSSGLAAKNEQFF. The DNA for the CDR3 is TGTGCCAGCAGCTCCGGACTAGCGGCGAAAAATGAGCAGTTCTTC.

The chain combines TRBV7-6 with TRBJ2-2, with a possible D match to TRBD2 (6 bases). CDR1 SGHVS and CDR2 FNYEAQ come from the germline V gene. This CDR3 spans 15 amino acids. Deletions cut 2 bases from V and 3 bases from J, with 10 bases between. CDR3 DNA sequence: TGTGCCAGCAGCTTACGAGGCGGGGACACCGGGGAGCTGTTTTTT. Amino acids: CASSLRGGDTGELFF. Full variable domain (outside the CDR3, taken from reference TRBV7-6 and TRBJ2-2): GAGVSQSPRYKVTKRGQDVALRCDPISGHVSLYWYRQALGQGPEFLTYFNYEAQQDKSGLPNDRFSAERPEGSISTLTIQRTEQRDSAMYRCASSLRGGDTGELFFGEGSRLTVL.

This clone has just one count. The chain has TRBV6-5 and TRBJ2-7; 9 bases line up with TRBD1. The V segment lost 6 bases and the J segment 0 bases; nucleotides outside the gene matches: 6. CDR3 length equals 15 residues. The germline gives CDR1 MNHEY, CDR2 SVGAGI. The CDR3 nucleotides read TGTGCCAGCAGGGCGGGACAGGGAATCTCCTACGAGCAGTACTTC. Residues: CASRAGQGISYEQYF.

The chain links TRBV6-1 to TRBJ2-7; maybe TRBD2 (5 bases). CDR3 size: 14 residues. V shed 2 bases and J shed 6 bases, with 14 bases lying between them. The germline gives CDR1 MNHNS, CDR2 SASEGT. The CDR3 is CASSETRGLGEQYF. CDR3 in DNA: TGTGCCAGCAGTGAAACACGAGGGTTGGGCGAGCAGTACTTC.

The chain uses TRBV12-5 and TRBJ2-4, with 9 bases lining up with TRBD1. Germline V gives CDR1 LGHNT, CDR2 FRNRAP. Unmatched junction bases numbered 6, after V lost 1 base and J lost 8 bases. This CDR3 is 15 amino acids long. CDR3 DNA: TGTGCTAGTGGTTTGGGGGACAGGGTGGCGCACATTCAGTACTTC. Its protein product is CASGLGDRVAHIQYF.

This clone showed up just a few times. This chain joins TRBV11-2 and TRBJ2-7; no reliable D call. The CDR3 is made up of 16 amino acids. Per the germline V gene, CDR1 is SGHAT and CDR2 is FQNNGV. Trimming took 2 bases from V and 0 from J, leaving 14 bases between them. The CDR3 nucleotides read TGTGCCAGCAGCTTATCTAACGACATCAACTCCTACGAGCAGTACTTC. Its translation: CASSLSNDINSYEQYF. Full variable domain (missing parts from reference TRBV11-2 and TRBJ2-7): EAGVAQSPRYKIIEKRQSVAFWCNPISGHATLYWYQQILGQGPKLLIQFQNNGVVDDSQLPKDRFSAERLKGVDSTLKIQPAKLEDSAVYLCASSLSNDINSYEQYFGPGTRLTVT.

V is TRBV6-5 and J is TRBJ1-5, with D unresolved. Trimming removed 0 bases at V and 8 bases at J, with 14 bases between. This CDR3 region has 15 residues. Germline CDR1 reads MNHEY; CDR2 reads SVGAGI. In nucleotides, the CDR3 is TGTGCCAGCAGTTACTCGAGGCTCGGGCGGGAGCCCCAGCATTTT. As protein: CASSYSRLGREPQHF.